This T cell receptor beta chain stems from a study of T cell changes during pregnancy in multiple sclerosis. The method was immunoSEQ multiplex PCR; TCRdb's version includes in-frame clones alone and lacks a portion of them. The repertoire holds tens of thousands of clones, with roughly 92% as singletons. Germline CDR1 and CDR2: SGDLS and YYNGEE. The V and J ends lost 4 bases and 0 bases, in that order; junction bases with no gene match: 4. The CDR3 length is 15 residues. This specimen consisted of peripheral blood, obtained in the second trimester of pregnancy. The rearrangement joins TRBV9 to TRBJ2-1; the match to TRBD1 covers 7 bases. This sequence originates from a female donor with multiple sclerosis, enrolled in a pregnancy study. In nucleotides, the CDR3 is TGTGCCAGCAGCTTACAGGGGAGCTCCTACAATGAGCAGTTCTTC. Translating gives CASSLQGSSYNEQFF.